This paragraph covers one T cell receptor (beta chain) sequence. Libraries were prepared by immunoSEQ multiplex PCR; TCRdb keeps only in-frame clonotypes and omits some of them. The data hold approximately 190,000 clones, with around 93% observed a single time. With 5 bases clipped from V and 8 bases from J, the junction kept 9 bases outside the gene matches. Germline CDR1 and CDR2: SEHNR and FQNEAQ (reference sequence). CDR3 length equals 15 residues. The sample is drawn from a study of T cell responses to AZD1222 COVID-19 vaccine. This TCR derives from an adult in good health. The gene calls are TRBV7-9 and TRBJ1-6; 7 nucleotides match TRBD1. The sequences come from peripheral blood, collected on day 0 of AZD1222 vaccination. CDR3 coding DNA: TGTGCCAGCAGCCTAGAGGGGGACAGCTATTCACCCCTCCACTTT. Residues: CASSLEGDSYSPLHF.